A selection of T cell receptor beta chains follows, all from one sample in a study of blood T cells in healthy people across ages. TCRdb processed the 5' RACE reads anew with MiXCR; each CDR3 protein has one entry. Here the sample spans roughly 700,000 distinct CDR3 sequences, over 45% being singletons. The sample was blood. These receptors originate from a woman aged 60-75 years in good health. The CDR3 runs from the conserved cysteine through the conserved F or W. D genes are given only for firm matches. Not every row has a clone size; where given, it reads once, few, many or a size class.

>TRBV20-1|TRBJ2-7|TRBD1|-
CSARDGQGNPYEQYF
TGCAGTGCTAGGGACGGACAGGGGAACCCCTACGAGCAGTACTTC
>TRBV20-1|TRBJ2-2|TRBD2|once
CSASSGGGNTGELFF
TGCAGTGCTAGTTCGGGCGGGGGAAACACCGGGGAGCTGTTTTTT
>TRBV20-1|TRBJ1-5|TRBD1|few
CSASGSWTGQPQHF
TGCAGTGCTAGTGGGAGCTGGACAGGTCAGCCCCAGCATTTT
>TRBV7-2|TRBJ1-1|-|-
CASSLGSPSGERKAFF
TGTGCCAGCAGCTTAGGATCCCCCTCAGGGGAGCGAAAGGCTTTCTTT
>TRBV9|TRBJ2-1|-|few
CASSVIGNEQFF
TGTGCCAGCAGCGTTATAGGGAATGAGCAGTTCTTC
>TRBV12-3/TRBV12-4|TRBJ2-1|-|-
CASTFRGEQFF
TGTGCCAGCACCTTTAGGGGGGAGCAGTTCTTC
>TRBV6-5|TRBJ2-1|TRBD1|-
CASSYRGQVNNEQFF
TGTGCCAGCAGTTACAGGGGACAGGTAAACAATGAGCAGTTCTTC
>TRBV20-1|TRBJ2-1|TRBD1|few
CSARSPRTGAQFF
TGCAGTGCGAGAAGCCCCAGGACAGGTGCGCAGTTCTTC
>TRBV7-3|TRBJ2-1|-|-
CASSPSPAVGYNEQFF
TGTGCCAGCAGCCCCTCTCCGGCGGTCGGGTACAATGAGCAGTTCTTC
>TRBV28|TRBJ2-4|-|-
CASSLPSGEAKNIQYF
TGTGCCAGCAGTCTGCCCTCGGGGGAGGCCAAAAACATTCAGTACTTC
>TRBV20-1|TRBJ2-7|TRBD1|few
CSADDPGNRGLSSYEQYF
TGCAGTGCTGACGACCCCGGGAACAGGGGGCTCTCATCCTACGAGCAGTACTTC
>TRBV20-1|TRBJ2-1|TRBD2|-
CSGTSGRRENEQFF
TGCAGTGGGACTAGCGGGAGGAGGGAGAATGAGCAGTTCTTC
>TRBV29-1|TRBJ2-7|-|many
CSVGSSRWAGTIYEQYF
TGCAGCGTTGGCAGTTCCCGGTGGGCAGGGACAATCTACGAGCAGTACTTC
>TRBV7-2|TRBJ2-1|-|-
CASSYNTGGNEQFF
TGTGCCAGCAGCTATAATACTGGAGGGAATGAGCAGTTCTTC
>TRBV11-1|TRBJ2-7|TRBD2|few
CASRAIGGRAEDEQYF
TGTGCCAGCAGAGCTATTGGCGGGAGGGCCGAGGACGAGCAGTACTTC
>TRBV7-9|TRBJ1-6|-|-
CASSLEGIGPLHF
TGTGCCAGCAGCTTAGAAGGGATCGGACCCCTCCACTTT
>TRBV12-3/TRBV12-4|TRBJ2-3|-|few
CASSRDTQYF
TGTGCCAGCAGCAGGGATACGCAGTATTTT
>TRBV29-1|TRBJ2-7|-|few
CSVLRDGRGEQYF
TGCAGCGTCCTCCGGGACGGGCGTGGCGAGCAGTACTTC
>TRBV7-9|TRBJ2-1|TRBD2|few
CASSLRGLAGYNEQFF
TGTGCCAGCAGCTTAAGGGGGCTAGCGGGGTACAATGAGCAGTTCTTC
>TRBV6-2/TRBV6-3|TRBJ2-5|-|-
CASSYSGRGGEQYF
TGTGCCAGCAGTTATTCCGGACGTGGAGGGGAGCAGTACTTC
>TRBV6-1|TRBJ2-7|TRBD2|few
CASSPFTGLAGRKSSYEQYF
TGTGCCAGCAGCCCCTTCACGGGACTAGCGGGCCGGAAGAGCTCCTACGAGCAGTACTTC
>TRBV11-1|TRBJ2-1|-|-
CASWGRGPSSYNEQFF
TGTGCCAGTTGGGGGAGGGGGCCAAGCTCCTACAATGAGCAGTTCTTC
>TRBV4-2|TRBJ2-5|-|-
CASSQAAGLHNEQYF
TGTGCCAGCAGCCAAGCGGCGGGCCTTCACAATGAGCAGTACTTC
>TRBV29-1|TRBJ1-1|TRBD1|-
CSVDRGRVIGTEAFF
TGCAGCGTAGACAGGGGGCGAGTTATAGGCACTGAAGCTTTCTTT
>TRBV5-1|TRBJ2-7|-|-
CASRTTGDSNEQYF
TGCGCCAGCAGGACTACCGGAGATTCCAACGAGCAGTACTTC
>TRBV12-3/TRBV12-4|TRBJ1-2|-|-
CASSLSRGGYTF
TGTGCCAGCAGTTTAAGTCGAGGTGGCTACACCTTC
>TRBV20-1|TRBJ2-5|-|-
CSAREASQGETQYF
TGCAGCGCTAGAGAGGCTAGCCAAGGAGAGACCCAGTACTTC
>TRBV5-1|TRBJ2-7|TRBD2|-
CASSLGYREDEQYF
TGCGCCAGCAGCTTAGGCTATCGGGAGGACGAGCAGTACTTC
>TRBV4-2|TRBJ1-4|TRBD1|few
CASSQDGTGSTSVFF
TGTGCCAGCAGCCAAGATGGGACAGGGTCGACCTCAGTGTTTTTT
>TRBV10-3|TRBJ2-5|-|few
CAISESLGVEETQYF
TGTGCCATCAGTGAGTCGTTAGGGGTTGAAGAGACCCAGTACTTC
>TRBV12-3/TRBV12-4|TRBJ2-7|-|-
CASSRDQYYEQYF
TGTGCCAGCAGTCGGGACCAATACTACGAGCAGTACTTC
>TRBV29-1|TRBJ2-1|-|few
CSVERVYNEQFF
TGCAGCGTTGAAAGAGTGTACAATGAGCAGTTCTTC
>TRBV7-2|TRBJ2-7|-|-
CASSPWEGASYEQYF
TGTGCCAGCAGTCCATGGGAGGGGGCCTCCTACGAGCAGTACTTC
>TRBV7-8|TRBJ2-7|TRBD2|-
CASSPPRREGYKQYF
TGTGCCAGCAGTCCCCCACGACGGGAGGGCTACAAGCAGTACTTC
>TRBV12-3/TRBV12-4|TRBJ2-1|TRBD2|once
CASSSSGTQQFF
TGTGCCAGCAGTTCAAGCGGGACTCAGCAGTTCTTC
>TRBV6-2/TRBV6-3|TRBJ2-6|-|-
CASSCRDSGANVLTF
TGTGCCAGCAGTTGCAGGGACTCTGGGGCCAACGTCCTGACTTTC